Listed here are 16 T cell receptor beta chains from one sample, sequenced in a study of cytomegalovirus exposure and HLA in healthy donors. This PCR relied on a set of 60 Vbeta primers and 13 Jbeta primers. Sequencing used immunoSEQ multiplex PCR; TCRdb keeps in-frame clones, though not all of them. Seen here are some 80,000 clones, under 80% observed once, and the top ten hold around 1.5%. The sequenced sample consisted of PBMCs. Receptors originate from a man in his forties or fifties in good health and CMV-seronegative.

The chain recombines TRBV30 with TRBJ2-3, with 9 positions matching TRBD2. CDR3 size: 13 residues. Germline CDR1 GTSNPN, CDR2 SVGIG (reference sequence). J gave up 4 bases and V 4 bases, and 3 bases lay outside the gene matches. The CDR3 spells CAWTVAGADTQYF. In DNA form, the CDR3 reads TGTGCCTGGACCGTAGCGGGAGCAGATACGCAGTATTTT.

V is TRBV30 and J is TRBJ1-2; TRBD1 aligns across 7 bases. The V gene end was trimmed by 5 bases and the J gene end by 7 bases; junction bases not matched to a gene: 10. This CDR3 contains 13 residues. Per the germline V gene, CDR1 is GTSNPN and CDR2 is SVGIG (reference sequence). DNA for the CDR3: TGTGCCTGGGACACAGGGGTGAAGATTGGCTACACCTTC. Translated: CAWDTGVKIGYTF.

V usage is TRBV5-1 and J usage is TRBJ1-2; 8 bases line up with TRBD1. The CDR3 totals 15 residues. J was trimmed by 6 bases and V by 4 bases; bases with no gene match: 11. Germline assignment: CDR1 SGHRS and CDR2 YFSETQ. This CDR3 is CASSPPTGGPDGYTF. Written as DNA, the CDR3 is TGCGCCAGCAGCCCTCCCACAGGGGGGCCTGATGGCTACACCTTC.

The chain carries TRBV2 and TRBJ2-5; 7 bases align to TRBD2. The CDR3 covers 13 residues. Germline assignment: CDR1 SNHLY and CDR2 FYNNEI. Losses at the gene ends were 5 bases for V and 2 bases for J; bases not matched to a gene: 2. The CDR3 DNA reads as TGTGCCAGCAGTCGGGGGGAACAAGAGACCCAGTACTTC. This sequence encodes CASSRGEQETQYF.

A single count supports this clone. The CDR3 region is CATSRMGLSSGRSYNEQFF. The CDR3 DNA is TGTGCCACCAGCAGAATGGGGCTATCTAGCGGGAGATCGTACAATGAGCAGTTCTTC. This chain links TRBV15 with TRBJ2-1; 10 nucleotides line up with TRBD2. From germline, CDR1 is LNHNV and CDR2 YYDKDF (reference sequence). V lost 2 bases, J lost 4 bases, and 14 bases stayed unmatched. The CDR3 spans 19 residues.

This clone was seen a few times. This chain uses TRBV27 with TRBJ1-6; D not certain. The CDR3 runs 14 residues. V lost 6 bases and J lost 10, with 16 bases in between. The germline CDR1 and CDR2 sequences are MNHEY and SMNVEV (reference sequence). CDR3 bases: TGTGCCAGCAGGCTAGTGGTCCCATGGTCACCCCTCCACTTT. Its translation is CASRLVVPWSPLHF.

This clone was observed a handful of times. The chain links TRBV14 to TRBJ1-5; no firm D call. Germline values: CDR1 SGHDN, CDR2 FVKESK. The CDR3 is made up of 15 amino acids. V was shortened by 4 bases and J by 0 bases, with 10 bases between the two germline ends. CDR3 sequence reads: CASSRPRNSNQPQHF. The CDR3 DNA follows: TGTGCCAGCAGCCGCCCTAGGAATAGCAATCAGCCCCAGCATTTT.

This rearrangement joins TRBV5-1 to TRBJ2-5; tentatively, D is TRBD2 (6 bases). V was cut by 4 bases and J by 5 bases, with 9 bases left in between. CDR1 SGHRS and CDR2 YFSETQ come from the germline V gene. This CDR3 region has 12 residues. CDR3 in amino acids: CASSPREETQYF. For the CDR3, the DNA is TGCGCCAGCAGCCCCCGGGAGGAGACCCAGTACTTC.

V usage is TRBV9 and J usage is TRBJ1-2; perhaps TRBD1 as D (5 bases). CDR1 is SGDLS, CDR2 YYNGEE, per germline. Trimming took off 3 bases at V and 5 bases at J, with 5 bases between the two ends. The CDR3 extends over 11 amino acids. The CDR3 spells CASSAGYGYTF. CDR3 sequence (DNA): TGTGCCAGCAGCGCAGGGTATGGCTACACCTTC.

The chain joins TRBV7-3 to TRBJ2-5, with TRBD2 identical over 10 bases. The end of the DNA aligns better with TRBJ2-7, so the J call may be wrong. Germline CDR1 is SGHTA and CDR2 is FQGTGA. The CDR3 is 16 amino acids. The CDR3: CASSLPSQREGDEQYF. CDR3 DNA sequence: TGTGCCAGCAGCTTACCTAGCCAGCGGGAGGGAGACGAGCAGTACTTC.

As DNA, the CDR3 is TGTGCCAGCAGCTCAAATCCAGGGGGAGCTTTCTTT. Translation gives CASSSNPGGAFF. The chain is built from TRBV5-4 and TRBJ1-1, with 7 bases identical to TRBD1. Germline V lookup: CDR1 SGHNT, CDR2 YYREEE (reference sequence). CDR3 length equals 12 residues. With 3 bases clipped from V and 10 bases from J, the junction kept 6 bases outside the gene matches.

The chain combines TRBV15 with TRBJ2-5; 10 bases are a match to TRBD2. The J call could be wrong; TRBJ2-7 is a better fit for the DNA end. CDR1 is LNHNV and CDR2 is YYDKDF in the germline V gene (reference sequence). The CDR3 has 15 residues. CDR3 sequence (DNA): TGTGCCACCAGCAGACTAGCGGGAGCCTCTTACGAGCAGTACTTC. It yields the protein CATSRLAGASYEQYF.

The chain uses TRBV6-1 and TRBJ2-1; D gene ambiguous. V was clipped by 5 bases and J by 7 bases, with 9 bases between them. CDR1 and CDR2 from the germline V gene are MNHNS and SASEGT. The CDR3 extends over 12 amino acids. As DNA, the CDR3 is TGTGCCAGCAGTCAAAGAACTAATGAGCAGTTCTTC. Protein: CASSQRTNEQFF.

CDR3 nucleotides: TGTGCCAGCAGTGAAATAGGGGGAAGCTCCTACAATGAGCAGTTCTTC. Its protein is CASSEIGGSSYNEQFF. The V gene is TRBV6-1, the J gene TRBJ2-1; TRBD1 is a possible D gene (6 bases). Germline V gene lookup returns CDR1 MNHNS and CDR2 SASEGT. V lost 2 bases and J 0 bases, leaving 11 bases between the germline ends. The CDR3 is 16 amino acids.

The chain employs TRBV4-1 and TRBJ2-3, with 7 nucleotides matching TRBD2. Losses at the gene ends were 2 bases for V and 0 bases for J; bases not matched to a gene: 5. This CDR3 is 16 amino acids long. Germline CDR1 MGHRA, CDR2 YSYEKL. Here the CDR3 DNA reads TGCGCCAGCAGCCAACCAAGCGGGACTAGCACAGATACGCAGTATTTT. Amino acid sequence: CASSQPSGTSTDTQYF.

The genes are TRBV5-1 and TRBJ1-4, with 8 bases matching TRBD1. The CDR3 has 16 residues. The V gene end was trimmed by 7 bases and the J gene end by 3 bases; junction bases not matched to a gene: 11. Germline CDR1 SGHRS, CDR2 YFSETQ. The CDR3 DNA sequence: TGCGCCAGCCAACTAGGACAGGGCATTCCTAATGAAAAACTGTTTTTT. Protein sequence: CASQLGQGIPNEKLFF.